Below, 17 T cell receptor beta chains from the same sample are listed, as sequenced in a study of control samples from healthy donors and cancer patients. Using immunoSEQ multiplex PCR, the repertoire was profiled, and TCRdb retains in-frame clones only, with some absent. The table lists approximately 150,000 clones, approximately 86% of them singletons. Sequencing was done on a sample of blood. Every receptor here comes from a man between 18 and 35 years old in good health.

The chain employs TRBV27 and TRBJ2-7, with 10 bases aligning to TRBD1. CDR3 length equals 15 residues. V dropped 2 bases and J dropped 5; count of bases not matched to a gene: 6. Looked up from germline, CDR1 is MNHEY and CDR2 is SMNVEV (reference sequence). The CDR3 protein is CASSLIGTGANEQYF. The CDR3, as DNA: TGTGCCAGCAGTTTAATCGGGACAGGGGCAAACGAGCAGTACTTC.

CDR3 in DNA: TGTGCCAGCAGCTCAAGTGGGACAGTGTCCACCTACGAGCAGTACTTC. Residues: CASSSSGTVSTYEQYF. V gene TRBV7-9 combines with J gene TRBJ2-7, with 7 bases that match TRBD1. This CDR3 region has 16 residues. The ends lost 4 bases at V and 2 bases at J; junction bases unmatched: 11. Germline V CDR1 and CDR2: SEHNR, FQNEAQ (reference sequence).

This clone has just a few counts. The chain couples TRBV19 to TRBJ2-2, with no clear D. Trimming removed 0 bases from V and 4 bases from J, with 9 bases in between. Per the germline V gene, CDR1 is LNHDA and CDR2 is SQIVND (reference sequence). This CDR3 contains 15 residues. CDR3: CASSIDHRATGELFF. The CDR3 nucleotides are TGTGCCAGTAGTATAGATCACCGAGCCACCGGGGAGCTGTTTTTT. Looking up the rest from reference TRBV19 and TRBJ2-2 gives the full variable domain: DGGITQSPKYLFRKEGQNVTLSCEQNLNHDAMYWYRQDPGQGLRLIYYSQIVNDFQKGDIAEGYSVSREKKESFPLTVTSAQKNPTAFYLCASSIDHRATGELFFGEGSRLTVL.

The chain employs TRBV19 and TRBJ2-7, with D tentatively TRBD2 (6 bases). Germline lookup yields CDR1 LNHDA and CDR2 SQIVND (reference sequence). The CDR3 has 14 amino acids. V was shortened by 4 bases and J by 3 bases, with 13 bases between the two germline ends. The CDR3 spells CASSTGTQIYEQYF. The CDR3 coding sequence is TGTGCCAGTAGTACCGGGACTCAAATCTACGAGCAGTACTTC.

The CDR3 protein is CASSLVGGSTNEKLFF. The CDR3 DNA sequence: TGTGCCAGCAGCTTAGTGGGGGGGTCGACTAATGAAAAACTGTTTTTT. The chain recombines TRBV7-9 with TRBJ1-4; tentatively, D is TRBD1 (5 bases). The V gene's germline CDR1 is SEHNR and CDR2 FQNEAQ (reference sequence). V lost 1 base, J lost 2 bases, and 11 bases lay in between. This CDR3 has 16 amino acids. The variable domain in full, with the rest retrieved from reference TRBV7-9 and TRBJ1-4, is DTGVSQNPRHKITKRGQNVTFRCDPISEHNRLYWYRQTLGQGPEFLTYFQNEAQLEKSRLLSDRFSAERPKGSFSTLEIQRTEQGDSAMYLCASSLVGGSTNEKLFFGSGTQLSVL.

V gene TRBV7-3 combines with J gene TRBJ2-7, with TRBD1 identical over 7 bases. The germline CDR1 and CDR2 sequences are SGHTA and FQGTGA. This CDR3 has 16 residues. V gave up 5 bases and J gave up 4 bases; unmatched junction bases: 14. CDR3 loop: CASSTPSTGWWYEQYF. The CDR3 nucleotides are TGTGCCAGCAGCACCCCTTCGACAGGGTGGTGGTACGAGCAGTACTTC.

The chain employs TRBV5-1 and TRBJ2-5; TRBD2 might be the D (6 bases). The germline V gene encodes CDR1 SGHRS and CDR2 YFSETQ. This CDR3 is built from 17 residues. V was trimmed by 1 base and J by 5 bases, leaving 21 bases between them. The CDR3 here is CASSLKSGRRGAETQYF. The CDR3 DNA follows: TGCGCCAGCAGCTTGAAATCGGGCCGGAGGGGCGCGGAGACCCAGTACTTC.

CDR3 in amino acids: CSVAGARGQPQHF. DNA of the CDR3: TGCAGCGTGGCGGGAGCAAGGGGGCAGCCCCAGCATTTT. The V call is TRBV29-1, the J call TRBJ1-5; possible D gene TRBD1, 6 bases. CDR3 size: 13 residues. Trimming removed 6 bases from V and 7 bases from J, with 16 bases in between. CDR1 is SQVTM, CDR2 ANQGSEA, per germline.

In its sample, this clone was seen many times. This chain joins TRBV24-1 and TRBJ2-1, with D possibly being TRBD1 (7 bases). The germline CDR1 and CDR2 sequences are KGHDR and SFDVKD. This CDR3 is 16 amino acids long. The germline V and J ends were trimmed by 1 base and 6 bases, with 15 bases remaining between them. CDR3 coding DNA: TGTGCCACCAGTGATTTCGGGGGACAGACAACCAATGAGCAGTTCTTC. Protein product: CATSDFGGQTTNEQFF.

The V call is TRBV4-2, the J call TRBJ2-7, with D tentatively TRBD2 (7 bases). V lost 3 bases to trimming and J lost 7 bases, with 16 bases between them. Germline values: CDR1 LGHNA, CDR2 YNFKEQ. The CDR3 length is 14 residues. In DNA, the CDR3 is TGTGCCAGCAGCCAGGGAGGGGGGAATCTTGAGCAGTACTTC. This codes for CASSQGGGNLEQYF.

This chain joins TRBV24-1 and TRBJ1-2; no definite D call. V was pared by 1 base and J by 2 bases, with 7 bases between. CDR3 length: 14 amino acids. The germline gives CDR1 KGHDR, CDR2 SFDVKD. The CDR3 coding sequence is TGTGCCACCAGTGATTTTGGCCAGAACTATGGCTACACCTTC. This gives the protein CATSDFGQNYGYTF.

The count of this clone is one. V usage is TRBV7-2 and J usage is TRBJ2-7; 10 positions agree with TRBD1. V dropped 5 bases and J dropped 0; count of bases not matched to a gene: 7. CDR3 length: 16 amino acids. The germline V gene encodes CDR1 SGHTA and CDR2 FQGNSA. In DNA form, the CDR3 reads TGTGCCAGCAGCAGGGACAGGGGCTCAAGCTCCTACGAGCAGTACTTC. Its translation is CASSRDRGSSSYEQYF.

The chain has TRBV27 and TRBJ2-7, with D possibly TRBD2 on 6 matching bases. Germline assignment: CDR1 MNHEY and CDR2 SMNVEV (reference sequence). The CDR3 covers 14 residues. Trimming stripped 7 bases from V and 4 bases from J, with 17 bases between. The CDR3 bases are TGTGCCAGCACCCCGGACCGGAGGGGTTACGAGCAGTACTTC. Translating it yields CASTPDRRGYEQYF.

The chain uses TRBV5-1 and TRBJ2-7; D remains ambiguous. The germline gives CDR1 SGHRS, CDR2 YFSETQ. The CDR3 loop spans 13 amino acids. Trimming pared 4 bases from V and 3 bases from J, leaving 11 bases between. CDR3 sequence (DNA): TGCGCCAGCAGCGGCGGTTCGGACTACGAGCAGTACTTC. It translates to CASSGGSDYEQYF.

The chain employs TRBV7-2 and TRBJ2-2; D tentatively fits TRBD1 or TRBD2 (5 bases each). V lost 4 bases and J lost 1, with 7 bases in between. CDR1 is SGHTA and CDR2 is FQGNSA in the germline V gene. CDR3 size: 14 residues. As DNA, the CDR3 is TGTGCCAGCAGCTGGGGGAAGAACACCGGGGAGCTGTTTTTT. This gives the protein CASSWGKNTGELFF.

This clone was seen ten or more times. J is TRBJ2-7 and V is TRBV4-3, with D uncertain. Trimming took off 1 base at V and 5 bases at J, with 9 bases between the two ends. CDR1 LGHNA and CDR2 YSLEER come from the germline V gene. This CDR3 has 13 amino acids. The CDR3 loop is CASSQGDGDEQYF. CDR3 nucleotides: TGCGCCAGCAGCCAAGGAGATGGGGACGAGCAGTACTTC.

This chain uses TRBV9 with TRBJ1-4; no firm D call. Germline V gene data show CDR1 as SGDLS and CDR2 as YYNGEE. V shed 3 bases and J shed 2 bases, with 11 bases lying between them. This CDR3 region has 15 residues. The CDR3 DNA sequence: TGTGCCAGCAGCGCTATGGACGGCACTAATGAAAAACTGTTTTTT. Its translation is CASSAMDGTNEKLFF.